This entry lists 18 T cell receptor beta chains sequenced from one sample in a study of T cell responses to AZD1222 COVID-19 vaccine. Some clones are missing from TCRdb's copy, which holds only in-frame ones; the method was immunoSEQ multiplex PCR. The sample lists around 130,000 clones; roughly 93% were seen once. Sample: peripheral blood, taken on day 0 of AZD1222 vaccination. All receptors derive from an adult in good health.

The V call is TRBV7-2, the J call TRBJ2-1; D perhaps matches TRBD2 (6 bases). The V and J ends lost 5 bases and 10 bases respectively, with 15 bases between them. The germline gives CDR1 SGHTA, CDR2 FQGNSA. This CDR3 spans 13 amino acids. The CDR3, as DNA: TGTGCCAGCAGCCAGGAGCGGGTTGGGGAGCAGTTCTTC. This encodes CASSQERVGEQFF.

The genes are TRBV15 and TRBJ1-5; D possibly corresponds to TRBD1 (5 bases). Germline values: CDR1 LNHNV, CDR2 YYDKDF (reference sequence). CDR3 size: 15 residues. Trimming stripped 0 bases from V and 1 base from J, with 7 bases between. The CDR3 DNA reads as TGTGCCACCAGCAGAGAAGGGGTCAGCAATCAGCCCCAGCATTTT. This gives the protein CATSREGVSNQPQHF.

This clone appeared a single time. The chain links TRBV27 to TRBJ1-1; 10 bases are shared with TRBD1. CDR1 is MNHEY, CDR2 SMNVEV, per germline (reference sequence). Trimming cost V 5 bases and J 8 bases; bases outside gene matches: 11. CDR3 length: 15 amino acids. CDR3 DNA sequence: TGTGCCAGCAGTCCCCGGGACAGGGGATCAGCCGAAGCTTTCTTT. Translated: CASSPRDRGSAEAFF.

The chain couples TRBV4-2 to TRBJ1-3; 7 bases align to TRBD1. The CDR3 sequence is 15 residues long. Germline V lookup: CDR1 LGHNA, CDR2 YNFKEQ. The V gene end was trimmed by 0 bases and the J gene end by 2 bases; junction bases not matched to a gene: 1. The CDR3 DNA follows: TGTGCCAGCAGCCAAGATCAGGGGGCTGGAAACACCATATATTTT. Protein product: CASSQDQGAGNTIYF.

This clone was seen a single time. The J gene is TRBJ1-1, the V gene TRBV30; D is unresolved. CDR3 length equals 14 residues. V was trimmed by 0 bases and J by 1 base, leaving 9 bases between them. The germline V gene encodes CDR1 GTSNPN and CDR2 SVGIG (reference sequence). CDR3 nucleotides: TGTGCCTGGAGTGTAGCCGCGGGGAACACTGAAGCTTTCTTT. This gives the protein CAWSVAAGNTEAFF.

This clone has a count of ten or more. The chain carries TRBV19 and TRBJ2-1, with 8 bases matching TRBD2. Per the germline V gene, CDR1 is LNHDA and CDR2 is SQIVND (reference sequence). The CDR3 sequence is 14 residues long. J lost 3 bases, V lost 10 bases, and 8 bases had no gene match. CDR3 DNA sequence: TGTGCCACCTCGGGGGGGACTAGCTACAATGAGCAGTTCTTC. Residues: CATSGGTSYNEQFF.

The chain joins TRBV24-1 to TRBJ2-5; possibly TRBD1 for D (5 bases). From germline, CDR1 is KGHDR and CDR2 SFDVKD. The V end was cut by 10 bases, the J end by 0 bases, with 11 bases between. This CDR3 spans 13 amino acids. CDR3 in DNA: TGTGCCACAGCAGGGTGGAACCAAGAGACCCAGTACTTC. Translating gives CATAGWNQETQYF.

This clone was seen just once. The chain joins TRBV4-2 to TRBJ1-3, with D possibly being TRBD1 (5 bases). V dropped 1 base and J dropped 4 bases, with 11 bases sitting between them. CDR3 length: 15 amino acids. Germline assignment: CDR1 LGHNA and CDR2 YNFKEQ. CDR3 sequence: CASSQAAGSGNTIYF. CDR3 coding DNA: TGTGCCAGCAGCCAAGCGGCAGGGAGCGGAAACACCATATATTTT.

This sequence joins TRBV19 and TRBJ1-2; D unclear. The CDR3 is 13 amino acids. Germline CDR1 and CDR2: LNHDA and SQIVND (reference sequence). Deletions cut 5 bases from V and 8 bases from J, with 15 bases between. The CDR3 DNA follows: TGTGCCAGTAGTCCTCTACTACTTGGGGGCTACACCTTC. It yields the protein CASSPLLLGGYTF.

This chain joins TRBV5-4 and TRBJ2-2; 8 nucleotides line up with TRBD2. The CDR3 is 15 amino acids. CDR1 and CDR2 from the germline V gene are SGHNT and YYREEE (reference sequence). The trim removed 4 bases at V and 0 bases at J, leaving 2 bases unmatched. The CDR3 region is CASSPAGANTGELFF. The CDR3 coding sequence is TGTGCCAGCAGCCCAGCGGGAGCGAACACCGGGGAGCTGTTTTTT.

The chain couples TRBV11-3 to TRBJ1-1; unclear D gene. Germline V gene lookup returns CDR1 SGHNT and CDR2 YENEEA. The V end was cut by 5 bases, the J end by 1 base, with 8 bases between. This CDR3 comprises 13 residues. This CDR3 is CASSLAENTEAFF. CDR3 DNA: TGTGCCAGCAGCCTCGCCGAGAACACTGAAGCTTTCTTT.

V and J are TRBV11-2 and TRBJ1-2, with unresolved D. V dropped 0 bases and J dropped 2 bases, with 4 bases sitting between them. This CDR3 spans 13 amino acids. The V gene's germline CDR1 is SGHAT and CDR2 FQNNGV. CDR3 region: CASSLDTNYGYTF. The CDR3 DNA is TGTGCCAGCAGCTTAGACACGAACTATGGCTACACCTTC.

This chain links TRBV10-3 with TRBJ1-3; D might be TRBD1 (5 bases). Germline V lookup: CDR1 ENHRY, CDR2 SYGVKD. V was pared by 6 bases and J by 7 bases, with 19 bases between. This CDR3 spans 15 amino acids. The CDR3 DNA reads as TGTGCCATCAGCCCCTTGGGTGGGGCCAGGAACACCATATATTTT. It codes for CAISPLGGARNTIYF.

The V call is TRBV15, the J call TRBJ2-3; D remains ambiguous. Deletions cut 3 bases from V and 1 base from J, with 11 bases between. The germline gives CDR1 LNHNV, CDR2 YYDKDF (reference sequence). The CDR3 is made up of 15 amino acids. The CDR3 protein is CATSSSSSRTDTQYF. The CDR3 bases are TGTGCCACCAGCAGCTCCTCGTCCCGCACAGATACGCAGTATTTT.

Only one count was recorded for this clone. The J gene is TRBJ1-6, the V gene TRBV10-3; tentative D call: TRBD1 (6 bases). The V gene's germline CDR1 is ENHRY and CDR2 SYGVKD. Trimming stripped 5 bases from V and 8 bases from J, with 13 bases between. CDR3 length: 14 amino acids. The CDR3 sequence is CAISQGTEHSPLHF. The CDR3 bases are TGTGCCATCAGTCAGGGGACGGAGCATTCACCCCTCCACTTT.

In DNA, the CDR3 is TGTGCCAGTAGTATGGGGACGTCGAACAATGAGCAGTTCTTC. Translation gives CASSMGTSNNEQFF. The V gene is TRBV19, the J gene TRBJ2-1, with D tentatively TRBD1 or TRBD2 (5 bases each). V was shortened by 3 bases and J by 5 bases, with 11 bases between the two germline ends. In germline, CDR1 is LNHDA, CDR2 SQIVND (reference sequence). The CDR3 length is 14 residues. Drawing the rest from reference TRBV19 and TRBJ2-1, the complete variable domain is DGGITQSPKYLFRKEGQNVTLSCEQNLNHDAMYWYRQDPGQGLRLIYYSQIVNDFQKGDIAEGYSVSREKKESFPLTVTSAQKNPTAFYLCASSMGTSNNEQFFGPGTRLTVL.

The CDR3 loop reads CASSIRSTNEKLFF. CDR3 bases: TGTGCCAGTAGTATCCGGAGTACTAATGAAAAACTGTTTTTT. This sequence joins TRBV19 and TRBJ1-4; D remains ambiguous. The CDR3 has 14 residues. Germline CDR1 and CDR2: LNHDA and SQIVND (reference sequence). Trimming stripped 3 bases from V and 2 bases from J, with 7 bases between.

In this sample, this clone turned up once. The V call is TRBV7-9, the J call TRBJ1-3; D ambiguous. Trimming removed 4 bases from V and 2 bases from J, with 9 bases in between. CDR1 SEHNR and CDR2 FQNEAQ come from the germline V gene (reference sequence). The length of the CDR3 is 14 residues. The CDR3 is CASSSSGTGNTIYF. CDR3 coding DNA: TGTGCCAGCAGCTCCTCCGGGACTGGAAACACCATATATTTT. Full variable domain (outside the CDR3, taken from reference TRBV7-9 and TRBJ1-3): DTGVSQNPRHKITKRGQNVTFRCDPISEHNRLYWYRQTLGQGPEFLTYFQNEAQLEKSRLLSDRFSAERPKGSFSTLEIQRTEQGDSAMYLCASSSSGTGNTIYFGEGSWLTVV.